The rows below give T cell receptor beta chains drawn from one sample of a study of T cell repertoires in cytomegalovirus infection. TCRdb re-called the reads through MiXCR, storing one row per CDR3 protein. The data hold a few hundred thousand distinct CDR3 sequences, with 15% to 20% observed a single time. The material sequenced was PBMCs. The receptor set was obtained from a human donor in good health (CMV status not recorded). Some clones in this sample may be carry-over from other donors' samples. Each CDR3 is given with its conserved first and last residue. D genes are given only for firm matches. Only part of the rows carry a size: once, few, many, or a class if the clone is expanded.

v_gene	d_gene	abundance	j_gene	CDR3nt	CDR3aa
TRBV12-3/TRBV12-4	TRBD1	.	TRBJ2-7	TGTGCCAGCAGCGGGACAGGCTTCGAGCAGTACTTC	CASSGTGFEQYF
TRBV14	TRBD2	few	TRBJ2-5	TGTGCCAGCAGCCTCGCTGCGGGGGGGATGGAGACCCAGTACTTC	CASSLAAGGMETQYF
TRBV7-2	TRBD2	.	TRBJ2-3	TGTGCCAGCAGCCCACGACTAGCTGGCACAGATACGCAGTATTTT	CASSPRLAGTDTQYF
TRBV7-2	.	many	TRBJ1-3	TGTGCCAGCAGCTCCCGACCTTTGGCCATATATTTT	CASSSRPLAIYF
TRBV19	.	few	TRBJ1-2	TGTGCCAGTAGCTTGGGACGGATCTATGGCTACACCTTC	CASSLGRIYGYTF
TRBV6-1	.	few	TRBJ1-1	TGTGCCATCTGTGACGGGGGAGGTGACACTGAAGCTTTCTTT	CAICDGGGDTEAFF
TRBV28	TRBD1	few	TRBJ2-3	TGTGCCAGCAGTGCCTCCGGGACAGGGGGCGCGGGTACGCAGTATTTT	CASSASGTGGAGTQYF
TRBV6-9	.	.	TRBJ2-5	TGTGCCAGCAGTTACCCCCCAAAGACCCAGTACTTC	CASSYPPKTQYF
TRBV7-2	.	many	TRBJ2-3	TGTGCCAGCAGCTCCCTTGGGGGGGGGGCCTCAGATACGCAGTATTTT	CASSSLGGGASDTQYF
TRBV7-8	.	many	TRBJ2-3	TGTGCCAGCACCAATTCACGGGCCACAGATACGCAGTATTTT	CASTNSRATDTQYF
TRBV6-1	.	few	TRBJ2-1	TGTGCCAGCAGTGAAGTGGTTACAGGCTACAATGAGCAGTTCTTC	CASSEVVTGYNEQFF
TRBV7-2	.	many	TRBJ2-2	TGTGCCAGCAGCGCCTGGCTAGAGTCGAACACCGGGGAGCTGTTTTTT	CASSAWLESNTGELFF
TRBV5-1	.	.	TRBJ2-3	TGCGCCAGCAGCTTGCCGTGGGGCACAGATACGCAGTATTTT	CASSLPWGTDTQYF
TRBV7-9	.	many	TRBJ1-6	TGTGCCAGCAGCTTGAACAACGATTCACCCCTCCACTTT	CASSLNNDSPLHF
TRBV7-2	.	many	TRBJ1-4	TGTGCCAGCAGCCCAGCAACTAATGAAAAACTGTTTTTT	CASSPATNEKLFF
TRBV12-5	.	.	TRBJ1-1	TGTGCTAGTGGTTTGAGTCCAGGTAGCATGAACACTGAAGCTTTCTTT	CASGLSPGSMNTEAFF
TRBV7-2	.	many	TRBJ1-2	TGTGCCAGCAGCTTAGGGGGCCCGAGGGGCTACACCTTC	CASSLGGPRGYTF
TRBV6-1	TRBD2	many	TRBJ2-7	TGTGCCAGCACTAGACTAGCGGGAGACTACGAGCAGTACTTC	CASTRLAGDYEQYF
TRBV7-6	TRBD1	few	TRBJ2-7	TGTGCCAGCAGCACCCCGGGACAGAGTTTGTACGAGCAGTACTTC	CASSTPGQSLYEQYF
TRBV20-1	.	.	TRBJ2-1	TGCAGTGCTAGTCGGGAGAGCCAATACAATGAGCAGTTCTTC	CSASRESQYNEQFF
TRBV7-7	TRBD1	many	TRBJ2-5	TGTGCCAGCAGCACCGGACAGGGGGGACAAGAGACCCAGTACTTC	CASSTGQGGQETQYF
TRBV10-3	.	few	TRBJ2-3	TGTGCCATCAGTGAGGATACCCAGGGGGGACGCACGGATACGCAGTATTTT	CAISEDTQGGRTDTQYF
TRBV7-2	TRBD2	.	TRBJ2-3	TGTGCCAGCAGCTTAGTACGCCTAGCGGGAATCACAGATACGCAGTATTTT	CASSLVRLAGITDTQYF
TRBV19	.	.	TRBJ1-6	TGTGCCAGCGGGACAATCTCCTATAATTCACCCCTCCACTTT	CASGTISYNSPLHF
TRBV12-3/TRBV12-4	.	many	TRBJ2-7	TGTGCCAGCAGTTTAGCGCCATTAAACGAGCAGTACTTC	CASSLAPLNEQYF
TRBV12-3/TRBV12-4	.	few	TRBJ1-5	TGTGCCAGCAGTTTGATAGGGGCCCAGCATTTT	CASSLIGAQHF
TRBV11-2	TRBD2	.	TRBJ2-1	TGTGCCAGCAGCTTAAGCCCGGGACTAGCGGCGTACAATGAGCAGTTCTTC	CASSLSPGLAAYNEQFF
TRBV12-3/TRBV12-4	.	.	TRBJ2-1	TGTGCCAGCAGTCGTAGCTGGGGGGCCGGGAATGAGCAGTTCTTC	CASSRSWGAGNEQFF
TRBV29-1	.	once	TRBJ2-5	TGCAGCGTTCCTGGGGCCGGCGAGACCCAGTACTTC	CSVPGAGETQYF
TRBV20-1	.	.	TRBJ2-5	TGCAGTGCCGGGACACTTCAAGAGACCCAGTACTTC	CSAGTLQETQYF
TRBV5-6	.	few	TRBJ1-4	TGTGCCAGCAGCTTGGCGGGGCCTAATGAAAAACTGTTTTTT	CASSLAGPNEKLFF
TRBV7-2	.	many	TRBJ2-2	TGTGCCAGCAGCCAAGGCCGGCCCGGGGAGCTGTTTTTT	CASSQGRPGELFF
TRBV23-1	.	few	TRBJ1-1	TGCGCCAGCAGTCATAAAAGGTTGGGAAGGAAAGCTTTCTTT	CASSHKRLGRKAFF
TRBV19	.	.	TRBJ1-4	TGTGCCAGTAGGCTAAGACAAGGTCCTAATGAAAAACTGTTTTTT	CASRLRQGPNEKLFF
TRBV4-1	TRBD1	many	TRBJ2-1	TGCGCCAGCAGCCAAGGCAGGGGGCCCACTGAGCAGTTCTTC	CASSQGRGPTEQFF
TRBV6-2/TRBV6-3	.	few	TRBJ1-2	TGTGCCAGCAGTTACACCCCCCCTGAGGGAGCGGACTATGGCTACACCTTC	CASSYTPPEGADYGYTF
TRBV7-2	TRBD2	few	TRBJ2-7	TGTGCCAGCAGCTTAGTGTGGGCGGGGGGATACGAGCAGTACTTC	CASSLVWAGGYEQYF
TRBV7-7	.	.	TRBJ1-1	TGTGCCAGCAGCCCGTACACGGAGGAGGCTTTCTTT	CASSPYTEEAFF
TRBV28	TRBD1	.	TRBJ1-4	TGTGCCAGCAGTTCCGACAGGGGGATAACTAATGAAAAACTGTTTTTT	CASSSDRGITNEKLFF
TRBV5-1	.	.	TRBJ2-6	TGCGCCCGCTTCCCGGGACCGGGTGCCTCCTCTGGGGCCAACGTCCTGACTTTC	CARFPGPGASSGANVLTF
TRBV28	.	many	TRBJ2-3	TGTGCCAGCGGGGGGTCGAGGGATACGCAGTATTTT	CASGGSRDTQYF
TRBV28	TRBD1	many	TRBJ2-6	TGTGCCAGCAACATAAGAACAGGGGTAGGACCCGGGGCCAACGTCCTGACTTTC	CASNIRTGVGPGANVLTF
TRBV2	.	.	TRBJ2-7	TGTGCCAGCAATAGCTTGCCGGGGCCCAAGCAGTACTTC	CASNSLPGPKQYF
TRBV28	TRBD1	.	TRBJ1-1	TGTGCCAGCAGGCGGACAGGGGAGGACACTGAAGCTTTCTTT	CASRRTGEDTEAFF